This T cell receptor (beta chain) emerged from a study of cytotoxic CD8 clonotypes in ibrutinib-treated CLL. Study context: IGHV unmutated fewer than 18; relapsed/refractory approximately 10; treatment-naive some 16. Averaging across samples gave about 230,000 productive templates and 94,082 productive rearrangements. General study results and limits: Clonality rose at ibrutinib response and fell back toward baseline at progression.

Depth targeted 1 in 200,000 to 1 in 1 million T cells, averaging 10x coverage per clonotype. Generated by immunoSEQ multiplex PCR, the TCRdb table keeps only in-frame clones and is missing some. The sample lists some 200,000 clones; approximately 75% were seen once. Concerning this clone itself: Its antigen is currently unknown.

The germline V gene encodes CDR1 SGDLS and CDR2 YYNGEE. CDR3 size: 15 residues. V was trimmed by 0 bases and J by 2 bases, leaving 11 bases between them. The receptor's source is a human donor with chronic lymphocytic leukemia. This chain links TRBV9 with TRBJ1-1; possible D gene TRBD1, 6 bases. This specimen was PBMCs, taken after 12 months of ibrutinib treatment. CDR3: CASSVVRQANTEAFF. The CDR3 region has the DNA TGTGCCAGCAGCGTAGTACGACAGGCAAACACTGAAGCTTTCTTT.